This T cell receptor beta chain stems from a study of T-cell memory formation after mild COVID-19. Findings and limits, study-wide: For contracting clones, CD4+ ones sat mainly in CM and EM, CD8+ in EMRA. Some clones that responded turned up in pre-infection memory, which suggests that cross-reactive memory joined in.

The CDR3 runs 13 residues. CDR1 and CDR2 from the germline V gene are LNHDA and SQIVND (reference sequence). V was trimmed by 7 bases and J by 8 bases, leaving 12 bases between them. In regard to this clonotype: Its specificity is unknown.

UMIs and sample barcodes were carried by the TCR alpha and TCR beta cDNA libraries that 5'RACE produced using constant-segment primers. In TCRdb, the 5' RACE reads were re-called with MiXCR into one record per CDR3 protein. The sample lists approximately 300,000 distinct CDR3 sequences, more than 15% occurring once. The clonotype originates from a man in his late teens or twenties who had mild COVID-19 (a few samples of this study predate the infection). Cell type and time point are not known. The sample consisted of PBMCs or a T cell subset sorted from them (not recorded which). This sequence joins TRBV19 and TRBJ1-6; D is unclear. The CDR3 protein is CASTGTVDSPLHF. DNA of the CDR3: TGTGCCAGTACGGGTACAGTGGATTCACCCCTCCACTTT. Using reference TRBV19 and TRBJ1-6 for the parts outside the CDR3, the full variable domain is DGGITQSPKYLFRKEGQNVTLSCEQNLNHDAMYWYRQDPGQGLRLIYYSQIVNDFQKGDIAEGYSVSREKKESFPLTVTSAQKNPTAFYLCASTGTVDSPLHFGNGTRLTVT.